This TCR beta chain was captured by sequencing in a study of cytomegalovirus exposure and HLA in healthy donors. Comments on this clone: Its antigen is undetermined.

Germline V gene sequence: CDR1 SQVTM, CDR2 ANQGSEA. The CDR3 covers 16 residues. V was clipped by 7 bases and J by 3 bases; unmatched bases: 12. Study observations and caveats: Several of the most significant clusters appeared, in a later analysis, to be linked to common viral pathogens. Through in vitro validation, a few CMV-associated chains were shown to be specific for CMV antigens. Versus the approximately 720-donor mean, an Asian-associated ancestry cluster reportedly showed fewer N-insertions in a later analysis. Information on immune exposure was restricted to one variable (CMV serostatus).

PCR involved 60 Vbeta and 13 Jbeta primers. Generated by immunoSEQ multiplex PCR, the TCRdb table keeps only in-frame clones and is missing some. The sample lists some 140,000 clones, about 85% occurring once. The origin of this receptor is a woman under 40 in good health and CMV-seropositive. This chain links TRBV29-1 with TRBJ2-1; TRBD2 agrees at 10 bases. The sequenced sample was PBMCs. The DNA for the CDR3 is TGCAGCGCTGATGGGAGACTAGCGGGTAACTACAATGAGCAGTTCTTC. This sequence encodes CSADGRLAGNYNEQFF.